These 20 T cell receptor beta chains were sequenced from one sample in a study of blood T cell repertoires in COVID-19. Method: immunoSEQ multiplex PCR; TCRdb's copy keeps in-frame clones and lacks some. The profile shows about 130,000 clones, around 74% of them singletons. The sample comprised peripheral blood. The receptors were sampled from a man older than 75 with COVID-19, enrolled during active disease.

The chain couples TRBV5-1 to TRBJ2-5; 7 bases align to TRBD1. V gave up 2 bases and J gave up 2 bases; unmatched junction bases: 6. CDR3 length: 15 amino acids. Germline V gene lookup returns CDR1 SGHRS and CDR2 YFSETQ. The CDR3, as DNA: TGCGCCAGCAGCTTACTCGGGACAGCTCAAGAGACCCAGTACTTC. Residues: CASSLLGTAQETQYF.

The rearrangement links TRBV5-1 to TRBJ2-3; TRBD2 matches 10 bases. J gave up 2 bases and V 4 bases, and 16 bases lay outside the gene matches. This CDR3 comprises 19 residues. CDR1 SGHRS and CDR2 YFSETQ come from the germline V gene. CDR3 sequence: CASSPGRTSGFLNTDTQYF. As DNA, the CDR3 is TGCGCCAGCAGCCCGGGCAGGACTAGCGGATTTTTGAACACAGATACGCAGTATTTT.

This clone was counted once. CDR3 amino acids: CASSFGLSPGNEQFF. DNA for the CDR3: TGTGCCAGCAGCTTCGGACTATCCCCTGGGAATGAGCAGTTCTTC. The rearrangement links TRBV7-3 to TRBJ2-1; D is perhaps TRBD2 (6 bases). CDR3 size: 15 residues. The germline V gene has CDR1 SGHTA and CDR2 FQGTGA. V was trimmed by 3 bases and J by 7 bases, leaving 16 bases between them. Variable domain in full (rest from reference TRBV7-3 and TRBJ2-1): GAGVSQTPSNKVTEKGKYVELRCDPISGHTALYWYRQSLGQGPEFLIYFQGTGAADDSGLPNDRFFAVRPEGSVSTLKIQRTERGDSAVYLCASSFGLSPGNEQFFGPGTRLTVL.

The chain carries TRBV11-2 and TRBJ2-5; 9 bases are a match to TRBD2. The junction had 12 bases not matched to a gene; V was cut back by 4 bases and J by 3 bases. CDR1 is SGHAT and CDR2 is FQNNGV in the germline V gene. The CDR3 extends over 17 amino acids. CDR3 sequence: CASSSDTGSGGKETQYF. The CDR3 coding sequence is TGTGCCAGCAGCTCAGATACCGGGAGCGGGGGGAAAGAGACCCAGTACTTC. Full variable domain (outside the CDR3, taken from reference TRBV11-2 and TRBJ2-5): EAGVAQSPRYKIIEKRQSVAFWCNPISGHATLYWYQQILGQGPKLLIQFQNNGVVDDSQLPKDRFSAERLKGVDSTLKIQPAKLEDSAVYLCASSSDTGSGGKETQYFGPGTRLLVL.

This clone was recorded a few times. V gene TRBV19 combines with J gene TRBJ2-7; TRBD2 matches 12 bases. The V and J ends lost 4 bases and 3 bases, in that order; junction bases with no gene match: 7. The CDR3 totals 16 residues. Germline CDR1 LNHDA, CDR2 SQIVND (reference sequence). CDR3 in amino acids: CASSRATSGRIYEQYF. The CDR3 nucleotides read TGTGCCAGTAGTAGGGCAACTAGCGGGAGGATCTACGAGCAGTACTTC.

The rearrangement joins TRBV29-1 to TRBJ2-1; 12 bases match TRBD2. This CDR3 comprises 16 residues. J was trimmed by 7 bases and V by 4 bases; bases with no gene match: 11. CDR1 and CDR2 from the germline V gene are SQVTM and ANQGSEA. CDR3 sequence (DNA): TGCAGCGTTGGACAGGGAGGAACTAGCGGGAGGAATGAGCAGTTCTTC. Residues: CSVGQGGTSGRNEQFF.

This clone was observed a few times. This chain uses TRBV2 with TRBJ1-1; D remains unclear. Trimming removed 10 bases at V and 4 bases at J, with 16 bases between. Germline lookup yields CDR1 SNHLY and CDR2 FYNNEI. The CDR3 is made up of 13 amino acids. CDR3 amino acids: CAIKGGSRTEAFF. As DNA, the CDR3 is TGTGCCATCAAAGGAGGATCGCGCACTGAAGCTTTCTTT.

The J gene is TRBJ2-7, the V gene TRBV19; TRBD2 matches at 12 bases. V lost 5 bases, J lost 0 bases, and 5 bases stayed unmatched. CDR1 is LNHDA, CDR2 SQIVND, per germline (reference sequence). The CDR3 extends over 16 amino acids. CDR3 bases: TGTGCCAGTAGTCTAGCGGGAGGGCGGAGCTCCTACGAGCAGTACTTC. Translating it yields CASSLAGGRSSYEQYF.

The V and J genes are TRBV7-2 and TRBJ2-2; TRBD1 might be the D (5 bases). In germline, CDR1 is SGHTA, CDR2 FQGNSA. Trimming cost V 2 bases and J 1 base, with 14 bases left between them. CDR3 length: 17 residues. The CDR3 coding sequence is TGTGCCAGCAGCTTACGGACACCCCACCTGAACACCGGGGAGCTGTTTTTT. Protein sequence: CASSLRTPHLNTGELFF.

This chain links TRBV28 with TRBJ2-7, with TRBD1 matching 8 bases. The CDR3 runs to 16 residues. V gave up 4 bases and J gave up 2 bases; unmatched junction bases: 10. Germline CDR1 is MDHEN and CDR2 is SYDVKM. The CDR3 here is CASSSSGTGRTYEQYF. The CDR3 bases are TGTGCCAGCAGTTCGTCGGGGACAGGTCGTACCTACGAGCAGTACTTC.

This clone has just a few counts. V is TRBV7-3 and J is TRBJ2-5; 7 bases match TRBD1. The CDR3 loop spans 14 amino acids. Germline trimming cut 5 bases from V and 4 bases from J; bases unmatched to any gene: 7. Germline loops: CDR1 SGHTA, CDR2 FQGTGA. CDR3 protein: CASSLQGTAETQYF. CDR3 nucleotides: TGTGCCAGCAGCCTCCAAGGGACAGCAGAGACCCAGTACTTC.

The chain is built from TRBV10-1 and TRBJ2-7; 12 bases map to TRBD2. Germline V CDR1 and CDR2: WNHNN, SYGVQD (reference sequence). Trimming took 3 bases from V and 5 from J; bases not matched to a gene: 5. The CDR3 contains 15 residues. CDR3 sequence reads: CASSEGLAGGHEQYF. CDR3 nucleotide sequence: TGCGCCAGCAGTGAAGGGCTAGCGGGAGGGCACGAGCAGTACTTC.

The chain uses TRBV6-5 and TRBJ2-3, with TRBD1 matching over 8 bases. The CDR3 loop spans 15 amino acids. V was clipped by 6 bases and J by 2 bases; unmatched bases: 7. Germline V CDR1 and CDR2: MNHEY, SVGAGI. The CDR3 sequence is CASRYRDRYTDTQYF. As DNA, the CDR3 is TGTGCCAGCAGATACCGGGACAGGTACACAGATACGCAGTATTTT.

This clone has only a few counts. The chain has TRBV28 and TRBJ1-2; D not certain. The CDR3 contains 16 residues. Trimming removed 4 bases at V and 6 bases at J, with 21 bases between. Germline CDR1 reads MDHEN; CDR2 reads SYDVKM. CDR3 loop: CASSSGPLGIVDGYTF. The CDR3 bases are TGTGCCAGCAGTTCGGGTCCTCTCGGAATCGTCGATGGCTACACCTTC.

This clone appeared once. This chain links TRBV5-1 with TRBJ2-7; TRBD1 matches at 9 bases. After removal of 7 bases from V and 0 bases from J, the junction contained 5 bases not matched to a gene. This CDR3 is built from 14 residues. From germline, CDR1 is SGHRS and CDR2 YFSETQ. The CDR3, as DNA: TGCGCCAGCCGTACAGGGGGCAACTCCTACGAGCAGTACTTC. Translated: CASRTGGNSYEQYF.

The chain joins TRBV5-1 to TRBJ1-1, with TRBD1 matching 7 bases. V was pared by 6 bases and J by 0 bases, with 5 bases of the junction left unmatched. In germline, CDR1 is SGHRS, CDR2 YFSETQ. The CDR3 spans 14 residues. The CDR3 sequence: CASTPGTVNTEAFF. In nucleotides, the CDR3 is TGCGCCAGCACCCCCGGGACAGTGAACACTGAAGCTTTCTTT.

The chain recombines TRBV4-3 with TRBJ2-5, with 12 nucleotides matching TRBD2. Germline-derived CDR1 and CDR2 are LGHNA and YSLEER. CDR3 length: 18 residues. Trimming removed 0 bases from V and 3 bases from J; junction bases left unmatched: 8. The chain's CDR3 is CASSQDLAGGPGKETQYF. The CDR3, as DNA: TGCGCCAGCAGCCAAGATCTAGCGGGAGGGCCTGGGAAAGAGACCCAGTACTTC.

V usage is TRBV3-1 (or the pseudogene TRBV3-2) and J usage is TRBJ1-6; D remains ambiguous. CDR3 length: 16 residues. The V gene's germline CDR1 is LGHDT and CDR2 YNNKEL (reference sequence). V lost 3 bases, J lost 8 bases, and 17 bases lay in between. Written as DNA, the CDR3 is TGTGCCAGCAGCCATAGAGGACTCGGAGCCTATTCACCCCTCCACTTT. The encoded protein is CASSHRGLGAYSPLHF.

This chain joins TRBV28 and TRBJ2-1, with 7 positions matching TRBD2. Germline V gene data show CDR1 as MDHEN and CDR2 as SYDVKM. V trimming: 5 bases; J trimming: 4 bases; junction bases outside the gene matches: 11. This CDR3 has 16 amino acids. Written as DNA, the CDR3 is TGTGCCAGCAGTGCCCATGAAGCGGGACGTTACAATGAGCAGTTCTTC. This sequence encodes CASSAHEAGRYNEQFF.

CDR3 sequence: CASSPRQVDTEAFF. CDR3 in DNA: TGTGCCAGCTCACCACGGCAGGTTGACACTGAAGCTTTCTTT. The chain couples TRBV18 to TRBJ1-1, with no clear D. Trimming left V 1 base short and J 3 bases short, with 9 bases between. CDR1 and CDR2 (germline): KGHSH, LQKENI. There are 14 residues in the CDR3.